This T cell receptor (beta chain) was captured in a study of Ad26.COV2.S vaccination and SARS-CoV-2 variants. Looking at the study overall: Trial arm assignment for the donor was COV1001 Ad26.COV2.S.

With respect to this clone: The antigen is not known.

The CDR3 consists of 16 residues. The germline V gene has CDR1 MNHEY and CDR2 SMNVEV (reference sequence). V was cut by 5 bases and J by 4 bases, with 18 bases left in between. The data were produced by immunoSEQ multiplex PCR, yet TCRdb's version contains in-frame clones alone and is incomplete. The profile covers fewer than 500,000 clones, with less than 95% appearing a single time and about 4.4% taken by the ten largest. The treatment here: around 19 received Ad26.COV2.S at low or high dose, single or two shots; several received placebo; per-sample allocation not given. Specimens were obtained on day 63 following the first vaccine or placebo injection. Findings and limits, study-wide: Placebo and vaccine recipients had non-spike TCR breadth that was similar. TCR breadth and depth estimates may have understated total T cell responses.

Material: peripheral blood, obtained in a trial of Ad26.COV2.S vaccine versus placebo. The sequence derives from a person between 18 and 60 years old who received the Ad26.COV2.S COVID-19 vaccine or a placebo. J is TRBJ1-5 and V is TRBV27; D possibly corresponds to TRBD1 (6 bases). The CDR3 here is CASSPMGKGDNQPQHF. CDR3 nucleotide sequence: TGTGCCAGCAGTCCCATGGGTAAGGGGGATAATCAGCCCCAGCATTTT.